These T cell receptor beta chains were read from a single sample in a study of blood T cell repertoires in COVID-19. Repertoires were generated with immunoSEQ multiplex PCR, while TCRdb's copy carries only in-frame clones and drops some. Altogether about 280,000 clones are present, roughly 90% being singletons, with the ten largest covering about 10%. Sequencing used peripheral blood. These receptors were obtained from a woman in her twenties or thirties with COVID-19, enrolled during active disease. Both conserved end residues are part of each CDR3. Each record gives: clone size, V gene, D gene, J gene, CDR3 DNA, CDR3 protein. A D gene is named only where the DNA matches it firmly. Part of the rows lack a size; the others show once, few, many or a class for expanded clones.

.	TRBV5-4	.	TRBJ2-7	TGTGCCAGCAGCCCAAGCGGAGGGTACGAGCAGTACTTC	CASSPSGGYEQYF
.	TRBV6-5	.	TRBJ2-7	TGTGCCAGCACCAAAGGAATCGGGATCTACGAGCAGTACTTC	CASTKGIGIYEQYF
once	TRBV29-1	TRBD1	TRBJ2-7	TGCAGCGTTCTCGGGACAGGCGAATACGAGCAGTACTTC	CSVLGTGEYEQYF
.	TRBV19	TRBD1	TRBJ2-3	TGTGCCAGTAGCACGACAGGGGGCACCTTTAGAGATACGCAGTATTTT	CASSTTGGTFRDTQYF
once	TRBV7-2	.	TRBJ2-7	TGTGCCAGCAGCCCTAGGCACGGCGAGCAGTACTTC	CASSPRHGEQYF
.	TRBV15	.	TRBJ2-7	TGTGCCACCAGCCGGGGACTCACGGGGCAGTACTTC	CATSRGLTGQYF
.	TRBV7-9	.	TRBJ1-2	TGTGCCAGCAGCTTAGCAGGGGCAAAGGGCTACACCTTC	CASSLAGAKGYTF
.	TRBV18	TRBD1	TRBJ2-3	TGTGCCAGCTCACCACAGGGGGCGTCTAGCACAGATACGCAGTATTTT	CASSPQGASSTDTQYF
.	TRBV24-1	TRBD1	TRBJ1-1	TGTGCCACCAGTGAAAACAGGGGCCTTGAAGCTTTCTTT	CATSENRGLEAFF
.	TRBV7-8	TRBD2	TRBJ2-4	TGTGCCAGCAGCGGGACTAGCGGGACCAAAAACATTCAGTACTTC	CASSGTSGTKNIQYF
.	TRBV10-3	TRBD2	TRBJ2-7	TGTGCCATCAGTGCGGGAGCGGGAGGAAACTACGAGCAGTACTTC	CAISAGAGGNYEQYF
.	TRBV3-1/TRBV3-2	.	TRBJ2-3	TGTGCCAGCAGCCAAGAGCGCCTAGCGACTAGCACAGATACGCAGTATTTT	CASSQERLATSTDTQYF
.	TRBV6-5	.	TRBJ2-1	TGTGCCAGCCTGACCACTTGGGGCGATGAGCAGTTCTTC	CASLTTWGDEQFF
few	TRBV11-2	TRBD1	TRBJ1-5	TGTGCCAGCAGCTTAGAGACAGGGGCATATCAGCCCCAGCATTTT	CASSLETGAYQPQHF
.	TRBV21-1	.	TRBJ2-5	TGTGCCAGCAGCATGGGACTAGCGGGAGGGCCGGACCAAGAGACCCAGTACTTC	CASSMGLAGGPDQETQYF
.	TRBV3-1/TRBV3-2	.	TRBJ2-1	TGTGCCAGCAGCCGCGTCGGTGAGCAGTTCTTC	CASSRVGEQFF
.	TRBV28	TRBD1	TRBJ2-7	TGTGCCAGCAGTTTTACGGGACAGGGGATGAGTGAGCAGTACTTC	CASSFTGQGMSEQYF
.	TRBV9	.	TRBJ1-2	TGTGCCAGCAGCGTATACGACAATGGGGGGGCTGGTGGCTACACCTTC	CASSVYDNGGAGGYTF
.	TRBV6-1	TRBD2	TRBJ2-7	TGTGCCAGCAGTGAAGGTCCGGGACTAGCGGCGTTTAGTGTGACCTACGAGCAGTACTTC	CASSEGPGLAAFSVTYEQYF
.	TRBV4-2	TRBD2	TRBJ2-3	TGTGCCAGCAGCCGGGCGGGAGAGGGCACAGATACGCAGTATTTT	CASSRAGEGTDTQYF
.	TRBV6-5	TRBD1	TRBJ1-6	TGTGCCAGCAGTTTTCTGACAGGGGCAAATTCACCCCTCCACTTT	CASSFLTGANSPLHF
.	TRBV2	TRBD1	TRBJ1-1	TGTGCCAGCAGGAGGGACAGGGGGATCGCTGAAGCTTTCTTT	CASRRDRGIAEAFF
.	TRBV6-5	TRBD2	TRBJ2-1	TGTGCCAGCAGTTACTCCACTAGCGGGGCCTACAATGAGCAGTTCTTC	CASSYSTSGAYNEQFF